A single T cell receptor beta chain is shown here with its context. This receptor's antigen is unknown. No base quality information exists; no much larger clone differs at one position. This sample is drawn from a study of shared clonotypes between healthy human individuals (dated by TCRdb to 2020 to 2021). The study in broad terms: A couple of women and a few men aged 18 to 49 years were included in the cohort. For each donor, three plates each were used for CD4 naive and CD4 memory, two plates were used for CD8 naive, and one plate was used for CD8 memory. To estimate repertoire size and how much clonotype sharing occurs between individuals, the study deeply sequenced the blood TCR repertoires of several healthy adults. To increase sequencing depth and limit assay-specific biases, different laboratories used diverse techniques to prepare libraries and sequence TCR repertoires. Per donor, leukapheresis produced somewhere between about 0.94 and 10 billion PBMCs. Results and caveats for the whole study, not just this receptor: Sharing across several donors was observed for 5% to 6.5% of naive CD4, under 4% of naive CD8, 2.3% of memory CD4, and roughly 0.4% of memory CD8 clonotypes. Higher generation probabilities were observed for clonotypes shared by all four sorted-subset donors than for non-shared clonotypes. Only blood was sampled, and tissue TCR repertoires likely differ from those in blood. Incomplete sequencing was indicated by rarefaction of sorted-subset datasets, despite the large sequencing depth. Pairwise subsampling led to the expectation that sequencing depth would affect the degree of clonotype sharing among donors. Naive subsets generally had larger estimated clonotype richness than memory subsets. The genetic and exposure-history diversity represented was limited by the small number of donors.

Healthy HIV-negative adults with no recently reported acute infections or vaccinations were included as donors. Every donor was a Caucasian adult living in Nashville, Tennessee, USA. Magnetic negative selection was used to enrich CD4+ T cells, after which naive cells were positively selected on CD45RA and the negative fraction became the memory subset. Blood was obtained by leukapheresis, after which PBMCs were separated by Ficoll-Histopaque density gradient centrifugation and cryopreserved in liquid nitrogen vapor phase. Analytical flow cytometry was used to check the purity and quantity of each magnetically sorted T cell population. Each sorted fraction had its genomic DNA isolated and then quantified by UV absorbance on a Nanodrop 2000c. Using the deep immunoSEQ assay, multiplex PCR amplified TCR CDR3 regions from genomic DNA. Extracted genomic DNA from each cell subset was distributed evenly across all wells of several immunoSEQ 96-well plates, and each plate was treated as a replicate. For sorted subsets, approximately 0.2 ug of genomic DNA, equivalent to 25,000 to 35,000 T cell genomes, went into each replicate PCR. Purified libraries were measured with a Qubit 3.0 fluorometer, size-checked on a Bioanalyzer 2100, and measured again with the KAPA Library Quantification kit. Every immunoSEQ 96-well plate was sequenced on a dedicated single-read 150-cycle Illumina NextSeq 550 flow cell. The published analysis was carried out like this. Because the immunoSEQ output held only junctional sequences and lacked quality scores, the filtering could not match the filtering applied to full-length reads. Sequences were annotated with PyIR, a Python wrapper for IgBLAST v1.9, using IMGT germline references to assign V/J genes and CDR3. Reads with weak V/J assignments (E-value above 1e-6), missing CDR3, stop codons, out-of-frame junctions, or ambiguous translated residues were removed. V3J clonotypes were defined as sequences sharing the same inferred V gene, J gene, and CDR3 amino acid sequence. Percentage overlap between repertoires was computed as shared unique clonotypes divided by the size of the smaller repertoire. Richness of each repertoire was evaluated using RTK rarefaction, the Chao1 estimator, and Recon v2.1 estimates of unobserved clonotypes. For all TCRbeta clonotypes obtained by the gDNA method from several donors, generation probabilities were computed with OLGA. The immuneACCESS repertoire file appears here via TCRdb, limited to in-frame rearrangements. These files lack a portion of the clones; in checked studies, under half of the deficit traces to unresolved V genes, and the cause of the others is not known. The V and J calls and clone size were taken over from that table, and D and trimming were inferred from the DNA. Present in this sample are more than 1,200,000 clones, approximately 98.5% of which were seen just once. The ten largest make up approximately 0.4% of the sample.

The CDR3, cysteine through phenylalanine, is 17 amino acids long. Solely the CDR3 DNA is kept, with 51 bases framed from the first base. V sheds 0 bases and J sheds 6 bases, leaving 18 bases between their ends. CDR1 and CDR2, looked up from the germline V gene, are SGDLS and YYNGEE. This sequence uses TRBV9 and TRBJ2-2, and possibly TRBD2, on 6 matching bases. Sequenced: naive CD4+ T cells sorted from blood. The sample's cell subset or site label, decoded: CD45RA+ positively selected. This TCR derives from a man aged 30-40 years in good health. The CDR3 sequence is CASSVVHVARRAGELFF. The DNA sequence is given as TGTGCCAGCAGCGTAGTTCACGTAGCAAGGAGGGCCGGGGAGCTGTTTTTT.